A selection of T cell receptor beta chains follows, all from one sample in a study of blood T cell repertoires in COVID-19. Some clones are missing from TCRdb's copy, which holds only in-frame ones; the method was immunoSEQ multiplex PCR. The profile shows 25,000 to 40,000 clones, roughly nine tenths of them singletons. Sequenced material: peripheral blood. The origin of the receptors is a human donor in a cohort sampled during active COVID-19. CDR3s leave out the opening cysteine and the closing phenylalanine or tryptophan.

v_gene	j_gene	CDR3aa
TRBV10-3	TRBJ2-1	AISDSRLEQF
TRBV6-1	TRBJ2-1	ASSEGGTGGMYYNEQF
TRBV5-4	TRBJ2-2	ASSLSPNTGELF
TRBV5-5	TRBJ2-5	ASSLNGKGTQY
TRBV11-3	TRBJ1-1	ASSFSNTEAF
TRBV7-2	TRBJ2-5	ASSLGRSSY
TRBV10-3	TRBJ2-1	AILVGSGGAFDEQF
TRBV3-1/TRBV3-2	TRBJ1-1	ASSPGNTEAF
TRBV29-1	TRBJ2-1	SVDGQTVRRLDGRDSYNEQF
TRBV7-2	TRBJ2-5	ASSLEVLMGAETQY
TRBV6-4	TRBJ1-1	ASSAGTEAF
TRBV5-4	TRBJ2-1	ASSLGLSLSYNEQF
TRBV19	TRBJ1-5	ASTLWGRGDNQPQH
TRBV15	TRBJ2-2	ATRGITGWANTGELF
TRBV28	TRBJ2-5	ASSRPLDRGGQETQY
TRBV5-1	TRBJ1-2	ASSFTGFDGYT
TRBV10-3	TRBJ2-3	AISRTSGATDTQY
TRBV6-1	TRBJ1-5	ASSEGQLFWGNQPQH
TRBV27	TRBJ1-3	ASSFDPRNGAIY
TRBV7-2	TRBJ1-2	ASRPGGLYGYT
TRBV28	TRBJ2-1	ARPEPGLDLHYNEQF
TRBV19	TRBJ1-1	ASSLTGWGEAF
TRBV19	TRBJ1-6	ASSPLLVSSYNSPLH
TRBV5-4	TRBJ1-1	ASSFTRGTEAF
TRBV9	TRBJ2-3	ASSVAGGVFPDTQY
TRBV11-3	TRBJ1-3	ASSLDLAGNTIY
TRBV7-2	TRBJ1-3	ASSSTVSGNTIY
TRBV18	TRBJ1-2	ASSPGTQAYYGYT
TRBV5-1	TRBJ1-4	ASRRGTGTANEKLF
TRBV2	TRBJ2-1	ASSVLTSGSNEQF
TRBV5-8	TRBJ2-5	ASSLPGQGFEETQY
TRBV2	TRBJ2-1	ASSEQGGNEQF
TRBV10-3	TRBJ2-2	AISPGGAGTGELF
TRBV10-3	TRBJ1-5	ATGQGENNQPQH
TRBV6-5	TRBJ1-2	ASSPGSRYGYT
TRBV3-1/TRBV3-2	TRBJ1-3	ASSHTSGAGNTIY
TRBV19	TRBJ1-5	ASSILGQGANQPQH
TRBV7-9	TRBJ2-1	ASSFTSLDEQF
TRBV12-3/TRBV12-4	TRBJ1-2	ASRLTGLGYT
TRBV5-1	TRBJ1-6	ASRVGGVGPLH
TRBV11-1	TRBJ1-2	ASSLGTGGDYGYT
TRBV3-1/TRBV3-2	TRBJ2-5	ASSQGDRGRETQY
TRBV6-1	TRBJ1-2	ASSEAKAGAYYGYT
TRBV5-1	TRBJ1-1	ASSRSDRRAEAF
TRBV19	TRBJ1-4	ASRSQGPTNEKLF
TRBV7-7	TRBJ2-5	ASSSMAQETQY
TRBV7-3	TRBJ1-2	ASSLKSGAYGYT
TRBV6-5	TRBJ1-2	ASSLGQGSYGYT